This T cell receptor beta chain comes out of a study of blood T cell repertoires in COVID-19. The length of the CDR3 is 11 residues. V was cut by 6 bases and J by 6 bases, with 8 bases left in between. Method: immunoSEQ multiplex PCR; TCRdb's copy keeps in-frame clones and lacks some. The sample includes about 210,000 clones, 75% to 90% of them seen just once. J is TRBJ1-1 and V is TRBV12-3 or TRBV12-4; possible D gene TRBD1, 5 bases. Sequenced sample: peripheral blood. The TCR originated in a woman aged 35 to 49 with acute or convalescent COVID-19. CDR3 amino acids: CASRRTPEAFF. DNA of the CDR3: TGTGCCAGCAGGCGGACACCTGAAGCTTTCTTT.